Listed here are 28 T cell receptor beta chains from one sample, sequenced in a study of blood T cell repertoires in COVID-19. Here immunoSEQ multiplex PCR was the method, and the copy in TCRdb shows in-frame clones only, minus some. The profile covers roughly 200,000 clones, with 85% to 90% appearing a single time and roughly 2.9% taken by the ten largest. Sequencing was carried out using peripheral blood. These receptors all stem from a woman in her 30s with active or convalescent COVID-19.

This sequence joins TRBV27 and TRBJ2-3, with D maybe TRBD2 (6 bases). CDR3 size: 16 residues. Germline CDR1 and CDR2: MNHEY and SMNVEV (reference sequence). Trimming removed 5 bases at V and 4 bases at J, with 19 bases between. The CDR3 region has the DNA TGTGCCAGCAGTGTAAGGGACTGGTACGGCTCAGATACGCAGTATTTT. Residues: CASSVRDWYGSDTQYF.

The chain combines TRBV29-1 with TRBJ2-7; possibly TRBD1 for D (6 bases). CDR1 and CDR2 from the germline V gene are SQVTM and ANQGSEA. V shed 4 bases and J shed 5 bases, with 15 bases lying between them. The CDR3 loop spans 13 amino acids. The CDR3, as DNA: TGCAGCGTTGTGAACAGGGCGCACCACGAGCAGTACTTC. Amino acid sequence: CSVVNRAHHEQYF.

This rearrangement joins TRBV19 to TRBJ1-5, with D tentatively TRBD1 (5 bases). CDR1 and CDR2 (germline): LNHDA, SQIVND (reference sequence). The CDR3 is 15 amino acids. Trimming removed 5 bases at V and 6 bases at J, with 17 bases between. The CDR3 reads CASSPGREGGQPQHF. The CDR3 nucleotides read TGTGCCAGTAGTCCTGGCAGGGAAGGCGGTCAGCCCCAGCATTTT.

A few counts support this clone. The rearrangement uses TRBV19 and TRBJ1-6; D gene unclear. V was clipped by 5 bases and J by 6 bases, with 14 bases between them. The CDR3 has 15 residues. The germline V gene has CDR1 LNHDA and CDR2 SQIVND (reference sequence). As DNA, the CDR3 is TGTGCCAGTAGTCCCTTTGGCACAGTTAATTCACCCCTCCACTTT. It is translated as CASSPFGTVNSPLHF. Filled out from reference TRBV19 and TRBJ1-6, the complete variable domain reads DGGITQSPKYLFRKEGQNVTLSCEQNLNHDAMYWYRQDPGQGLRLIYYSQIVNDFQKGDIAEGYSVSREKKESFPLTVTSAQKNPTAFYLCASSPFGTVNSPLHFGNGTRLTVT.

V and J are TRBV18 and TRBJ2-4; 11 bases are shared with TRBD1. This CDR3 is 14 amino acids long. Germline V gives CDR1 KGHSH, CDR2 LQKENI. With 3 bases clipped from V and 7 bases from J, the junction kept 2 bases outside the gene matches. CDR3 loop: CASSPGQGGNIQYF. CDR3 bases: TGTGCCAGCTCACCGGGACAGGGGGGGAACATTCAGTACTTC.

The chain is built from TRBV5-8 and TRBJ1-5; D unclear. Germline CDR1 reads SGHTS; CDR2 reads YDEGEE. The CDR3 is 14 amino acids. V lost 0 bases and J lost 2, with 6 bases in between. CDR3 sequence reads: CASSLGRGNQPQHF. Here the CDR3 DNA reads TGTGCCAGCAGCTTGGGACGGGGCAATCAGCCCCAGCATTTT.

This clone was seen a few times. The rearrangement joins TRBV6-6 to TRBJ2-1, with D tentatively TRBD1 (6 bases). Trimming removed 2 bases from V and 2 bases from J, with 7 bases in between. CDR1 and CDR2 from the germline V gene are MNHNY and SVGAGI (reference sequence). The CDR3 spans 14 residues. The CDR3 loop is CASSYGGTYNEQFF. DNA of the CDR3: TGTGCCAGCAGTTACGGGGGCACCTACAATGAGCAGTTCTTC.

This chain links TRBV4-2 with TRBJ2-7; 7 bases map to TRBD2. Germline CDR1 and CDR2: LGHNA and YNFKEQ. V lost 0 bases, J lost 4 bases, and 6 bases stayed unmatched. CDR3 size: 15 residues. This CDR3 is CASSQDRRGVYEQYF. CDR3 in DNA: TGTGCCAGCAGCCAAGATCGACGGGGGGTGTACGAGCAGTACTTC.

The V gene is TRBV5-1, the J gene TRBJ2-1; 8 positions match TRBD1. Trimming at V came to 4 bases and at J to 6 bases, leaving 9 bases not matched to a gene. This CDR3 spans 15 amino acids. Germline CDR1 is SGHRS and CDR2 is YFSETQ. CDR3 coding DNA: TGCGCCAGCAGCCCCGGACAGGGAAGGGGCAATGAGCAGTTCTTC. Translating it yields CASSPGQGRGNEQFF.

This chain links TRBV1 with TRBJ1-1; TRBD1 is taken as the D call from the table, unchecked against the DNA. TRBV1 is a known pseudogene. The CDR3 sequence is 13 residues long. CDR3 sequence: CTSRQGAVTEAFF. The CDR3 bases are TGCACCAGTCGACAGGGGGCAGTCACTGAAGCTTTCTTT.

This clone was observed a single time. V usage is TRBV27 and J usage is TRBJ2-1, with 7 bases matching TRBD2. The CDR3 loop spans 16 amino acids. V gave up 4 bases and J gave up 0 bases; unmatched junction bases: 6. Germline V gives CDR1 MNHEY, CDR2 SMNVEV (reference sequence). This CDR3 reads CASSWAGASSYNEQFF. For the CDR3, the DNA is TGTGCCAGCAGTTGGGCGGGAGCAAGCTCCTACAATGAGCAGTTCTTC.

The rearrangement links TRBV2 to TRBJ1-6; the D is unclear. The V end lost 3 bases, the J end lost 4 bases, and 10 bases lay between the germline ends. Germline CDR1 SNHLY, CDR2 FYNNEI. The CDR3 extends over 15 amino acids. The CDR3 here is CASSDLGAYNSPLHF. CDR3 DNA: TGTGCCAGCAGTGATCTGGGAGCTTATAATTCACCCCTCCACTTT.

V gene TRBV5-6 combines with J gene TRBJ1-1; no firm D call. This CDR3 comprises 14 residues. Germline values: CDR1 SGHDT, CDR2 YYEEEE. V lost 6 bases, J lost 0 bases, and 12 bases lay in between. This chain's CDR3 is CASTGGRLNTEAFF. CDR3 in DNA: TGTGCCAGCACCGGTGGCAGGTTGAACACTGAAGCTTTCTTT. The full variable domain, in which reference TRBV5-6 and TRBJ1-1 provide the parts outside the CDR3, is DAGVTQSPTHLIKTRGQQVTLRCSPKSGHDTVSWYQQALGQGPQFIFQYYEEEERQRGNFPDRFSGHQFPNYSSELNVNALLLGDSALYLCASTGGRLNTEAFFGQGTRLTVV.

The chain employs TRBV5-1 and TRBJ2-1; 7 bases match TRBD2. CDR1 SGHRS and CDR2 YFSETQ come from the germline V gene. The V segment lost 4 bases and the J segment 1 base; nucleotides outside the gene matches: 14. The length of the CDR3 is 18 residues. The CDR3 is CASSPRGVLGHSYNEQFF. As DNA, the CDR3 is TGCGCCAGCAGCCCCCGGGGGGTACTAGGACATTCCTACAATGAGCAGTTCTTC.

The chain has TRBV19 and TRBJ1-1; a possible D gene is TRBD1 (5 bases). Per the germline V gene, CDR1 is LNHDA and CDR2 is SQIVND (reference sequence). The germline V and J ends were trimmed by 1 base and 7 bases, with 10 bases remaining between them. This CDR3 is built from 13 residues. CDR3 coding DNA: TGTGCCAGTAGTATAGGTCGGGGGATTGAAGCTTTCTTT. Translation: CASSIGRGIEAFF.

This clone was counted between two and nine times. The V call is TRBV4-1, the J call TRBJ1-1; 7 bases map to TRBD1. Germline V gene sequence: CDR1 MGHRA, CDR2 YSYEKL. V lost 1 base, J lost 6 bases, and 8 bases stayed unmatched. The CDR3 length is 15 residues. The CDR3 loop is CASSQVDRVSSEAFF. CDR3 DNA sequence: TGCGCCAGCAGCCAAGTAGACAGGGTAAGTTCTGAAGCTTTCTTT.

CDR3 protein: CASGLVQGTYNEQFF. DNA of the CDR3: TGTGCTAGTGGTTTGGTTCAGGGGACCTACAATGAGCAGTTCTTC. The V and J genes are TRBV12-5 and TRBJ2-1; tentative D call: TRBD1 (6 bases). Germline values: CDR1 LGHNT, CDR2 FRNRAP. This CDR3 has 15 residues. V was trimmed by 0 bases and J by 2 bases, leaving 8 bases between them. The entire variable domain, with the rest obtained from reference TRBV12-5 and TRBJ2-1, is as follows: DARVTQTPRHKVTEMGQEVTMRCQPILGHNTVFWYRQTMMQGLELLAYFRNRAPLDDSGMPKDRFSAEMPDATLATLKIQPSEPRDSAVYFCASGLVQGTYNEQFFGPGTRLTVL.

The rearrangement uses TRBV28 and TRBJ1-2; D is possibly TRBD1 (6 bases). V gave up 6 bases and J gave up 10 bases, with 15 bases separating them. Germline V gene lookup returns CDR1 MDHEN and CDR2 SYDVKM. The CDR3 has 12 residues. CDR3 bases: TGTGCCAGCAGGTCTTACAGGGTGGCCTACACCTTC. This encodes CASRSYRVAYTF.

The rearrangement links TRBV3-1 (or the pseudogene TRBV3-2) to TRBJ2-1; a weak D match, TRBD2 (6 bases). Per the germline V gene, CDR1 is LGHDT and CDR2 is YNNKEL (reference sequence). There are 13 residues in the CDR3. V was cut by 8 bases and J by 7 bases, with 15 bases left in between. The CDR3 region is CASAGLDGNEQFF. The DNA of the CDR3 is TGTGCCAGCGCGGGACTCGATGGGAATGAGCAGTTCTTC.

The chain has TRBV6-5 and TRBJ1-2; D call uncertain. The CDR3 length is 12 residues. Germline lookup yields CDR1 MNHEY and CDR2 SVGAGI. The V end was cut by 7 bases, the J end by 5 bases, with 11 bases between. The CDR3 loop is CASTRTAYGYTF. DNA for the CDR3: TGTGCCAGCACACGGACTGCGTATGGCTACACCTTC.

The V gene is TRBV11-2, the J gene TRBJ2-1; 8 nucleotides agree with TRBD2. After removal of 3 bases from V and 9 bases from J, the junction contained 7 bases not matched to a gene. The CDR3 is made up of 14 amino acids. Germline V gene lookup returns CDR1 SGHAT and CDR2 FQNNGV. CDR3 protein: CASSFTSGRTEQFF. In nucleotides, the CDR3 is TGTGCCAGCAGCTTTACCAGCGGGAGAACTGAGCAGTTCTTC.

The CDR3 nucleotides are TGTGCCACCAGTGATTTGGAGGGAGCCCTTCGCTATGGCTACACCTTC. It yields the protein CATSDLEGALRYGYTF. The chain uses TRBV24-1 and TRBJ1-2; D is uncertain. The CDR3 is 16 residues long. Germline values: CDR1 KGHDR, CDR2 SFDVKD. Deletions cut 0 bases from V and 4 bases from J, with 14 bases between.

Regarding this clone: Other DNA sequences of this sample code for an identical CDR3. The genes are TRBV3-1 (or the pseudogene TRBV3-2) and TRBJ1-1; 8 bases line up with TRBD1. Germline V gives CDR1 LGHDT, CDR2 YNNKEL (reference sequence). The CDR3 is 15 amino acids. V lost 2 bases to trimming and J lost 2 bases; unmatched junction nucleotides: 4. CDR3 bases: TGTGCCAGCAGCCAAAGACAGGGGAAAAACACTGAAGCTTTCTTT. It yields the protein CASSQRQGKNTEAFF.

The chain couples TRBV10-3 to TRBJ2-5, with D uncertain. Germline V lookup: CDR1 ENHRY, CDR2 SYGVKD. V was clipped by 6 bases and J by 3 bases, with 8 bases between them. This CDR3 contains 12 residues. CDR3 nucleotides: TGTGCCATCAGAGACCGGGAAGAGACCCAGTACTTC. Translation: CAIRDREETQYF.

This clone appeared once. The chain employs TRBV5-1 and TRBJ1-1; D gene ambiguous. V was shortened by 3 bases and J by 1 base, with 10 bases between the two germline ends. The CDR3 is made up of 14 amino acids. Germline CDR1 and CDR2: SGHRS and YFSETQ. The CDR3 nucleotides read TGCGCCAGCAGCTCGGTGCCCGGGAACACTGAAGCTTTCTTT. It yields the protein CASSSVPGNTEAFF.

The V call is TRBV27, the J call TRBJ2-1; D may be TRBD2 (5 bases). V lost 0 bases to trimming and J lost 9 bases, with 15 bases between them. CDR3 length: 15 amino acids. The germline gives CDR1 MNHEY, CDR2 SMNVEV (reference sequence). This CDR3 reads CASSLSGVAIVEQFF. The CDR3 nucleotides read TGTGCCAGCAGTTTATCGGGAGTAGCGATCGTTGAGCAGTTCTTC.

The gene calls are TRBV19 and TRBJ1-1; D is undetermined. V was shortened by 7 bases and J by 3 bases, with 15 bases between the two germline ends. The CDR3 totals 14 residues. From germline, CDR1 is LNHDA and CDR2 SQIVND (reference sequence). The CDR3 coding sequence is TGTGCCAGTATAAAGAGGAGGGAGGACACTGAAGCTTTCTTT. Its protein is CASIKRREDTEAFF.

The CDR3 DNA follows: TGTGCCAGCAGCTTTGACAGGGGTTTCTCTGGAAACACCATATATTTT. Encoded protein: CASSFDRGFSGNTIYF. V is TRBV11-2 and J is TRBJ1-3, with 8 positions matching TRBD1. Trimming cost V 3 bases and J 0 bases; bases outside gene matches: 4. CDR1 SGHAT and CDR2 FQNNGV come from the germline V gene. This CDR3 region has 16 residues.